This TCR beta chain was recorded in a study of control samples from healthy donors and cancer patients. The data were produced by immunoSEQ multiplex PCR, yet TCRdb's version contains in-frame clones alone and is incomplete. Seen here are about 220,000 clones, roughly 94% observed once, and the top ten hold approximately 1.5%. The sequence was obtained from a man aged 50-59 years in good health. The sample was blood.

In DNA, the CDR3 is TGTGCCAGCTCATCTCTTGGACGGGCATCAGCCCCAGGCCCCCAGCATTTT. This translates into CASSSLGRASAPGPQHF. This chain links TRBV18 with TRBJ1-5; D remains ambiguous. CDR3 length: 17 residues. From germline, CDR1 is KGHSH and CDR2 LQKENI. Trimming stripped 5 bases from V and 10 bases from J, with 27 bases between.